Reported below is one T cell receptor (beta chain). Antigen unknown. Investigators merged groups given second doses at roughly 4 or roughly 12 weeks. This entry comes from a study of T cell responses to AZD1222 COVID-19 vaccine. Overall study results and limits: Of the AZD1222 recipients, only 5 to 7 were seropositive at baseline. The peak T cell response came first, and repertoires were sampled only after it.

This table comes from immunoSEQ multiplex PCR, and its TCRdb copy is limited to in-frame clones, with some not included. The sample lists tens of thousands of clones, 60% to 85% seen once, with about 50% in the top ten. The V gene's germline CDR1 is SSHAT and CDR2 FNYEAQ (reference sequence). CDR3 length: 16 amino acids. Germline trimming cut 5 bases from V and 4 bases from J; bases unmatched to any gene: 8. The chain carries TRBV7-7 and TRBJ2-2; 9 bases map to TRBD2. Sequenced material: peripheral blood, taken 28 days after the second AZD1222 dose. The receptor was isolated from an adult who received the AZD1222 COVID-19 vaccine. This CDR3 reads CASSRSLAGSTGELFF. The CDR3 region has the DNA TGTGCCAGCAGCAGGTCCCTAGCGGGGAGCACCGGGGAGCTGTTTTTT.